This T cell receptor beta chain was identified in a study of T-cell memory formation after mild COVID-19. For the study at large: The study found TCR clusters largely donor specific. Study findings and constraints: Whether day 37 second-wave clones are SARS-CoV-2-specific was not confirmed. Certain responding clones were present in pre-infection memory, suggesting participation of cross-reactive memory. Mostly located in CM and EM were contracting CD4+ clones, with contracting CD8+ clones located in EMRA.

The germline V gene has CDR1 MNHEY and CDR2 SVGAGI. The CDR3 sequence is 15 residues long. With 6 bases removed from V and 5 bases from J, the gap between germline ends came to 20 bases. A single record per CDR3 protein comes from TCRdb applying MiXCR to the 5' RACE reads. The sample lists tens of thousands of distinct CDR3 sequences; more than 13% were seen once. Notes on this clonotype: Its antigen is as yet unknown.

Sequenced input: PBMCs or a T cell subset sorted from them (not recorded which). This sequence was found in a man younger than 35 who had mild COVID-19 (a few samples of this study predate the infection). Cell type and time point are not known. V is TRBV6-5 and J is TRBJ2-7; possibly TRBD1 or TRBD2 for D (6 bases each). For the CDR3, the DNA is TGTGCCAGCAGCCAGCAGTGGGGGCGGGACGACGAGCAGTACTTC. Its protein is CASSQQWGRDDEQYF.